These 24 T cell receptor beta chains were all obtained from the same sample, sequenced in a study of blood T cell repertoires in COVID-19. Some clones are missing from TCRdb's copy, which holds only in-frame ones; the method was immunoSEQ multiplex PCR. Here the sample spans around 370,000 clones, about 90% being singletons. Sequenced input: peripheral blood. These receptors were obtained from a man aged 18 to 29 with active or convalescent COVID-19.

The chain combines TRBV7-2 with TRBJ1-3; D gene unclear. V was pared by 5 bases and J by 1 base, with 12 bases between. Germline V gene data show CDR1 as SGHTA and CDR2 as FQGNSA. The length of the CDR3 is 15 residues. CDR3 DNA sequence: TGTGCCAGCAGCAAAAGGTCCGGGTCTGGAAACACCATATATTTT. It codes for CASSKRSGSGNTIYF. Drawing the rest from reference TRBV7-2 and TRBJ1-3, the complete variable domain is GAGVSQSPSNKVTEKGKDVELRCDPISGHTALYWYRQSLGQGLEFLIYFQGNSAPDKSGLPSDRFSAERTGGSVSTLTIQRTQQEDSAVYLCASSKRSGSGNTIYFGEGSWLTVV.

The chain links TRBV7-8 to TRBJ2-7; the match to TRBD1 covers 9 bases. This CDR3 spans 15 amino acids. Germline lookup yields CDR1 SGHVS and CDR2 FQNEAQ. Unmatched junction bases numbered 9, after V lost 4 bases and J lost 5 bases. CDR3 coding DNA: TGTGCCAGCAGCTACGGGACAGGGCGGGTTGACGAGCAGTACTTC. Translation gives CASSYGTGRVDEQYF. The whole variable domain, remainder taken from reference TRBV7-8 and TRBJ2-7, is GAGVSQSPRYKVAKRGQDVALRCDPISGHVSLFWYQQALGQGPEFLTYFQNEAQLDKSGLPSDRFFAERPEGSVSTLKIQRTQQEDSAVYLCASSYGTGRVDEQYFGPGTRLTVT.

This chain connects TRBV24-1 to TRBJ2-7; D possibly corresponds to TRBD1 (6 bases). V dropped 7 bases and J dropped 3 bases, with 9 bases sitting between them. The CDR3 totals 12 residues. CDR1 is KGHDR and CDR2 is SFDVKD in the germline V gene. CDR3 amino acids: CATSQQGYEQYF. In nucleotides, the CDR3 is TGTGCCACCAGCCAACAGGGCTACGAGCAGTACTTC.

V and J are TRBV4-1 and TRBJ2-7; TRBD1 matches at 9 bases. CDR1 and CDR2 (germline): MGHRA, YSYEKL. With 0 bases clipped from V and 5 bases from J, the junction kept 8 bases outside the gene matches. The CDR3 runs to 16 residues. CDR3: CASSQEAGQGLHEQYF. The CDR3 coding sequence is TGCGCCAGCAGCCAAGAAGCAGGACAGGGGCTCCACGAGCAGTACTTC.

The V and J genes are TRBV5-6 and TRBJ1-1, with D maybe TRBD1 (6 bases). Trimming stripped 7 bases from V and 3 bases from J, with 16 bases between. Germline V gives CDR1 SGHDT, CDR2 YYEEEE. The CDR3 is made up of 14 amino acids. The CDR3 spells CASCGRGRYTEAFF. CDR3 DNA sequence: TGTGCCAGCTGCGGCAGGGGACGGTACACTGAAGCTTTCTTT. The full variable domain, its missing parts supplied by reference TRBV5-6 and TRBJ1-1, is DAGVTQSPTHLIKTRGQQVTLRCSPKSGHDTVSWYQQALGQGPQFIFQYYEEEERQRGNFPDRFSGHQFPNYSSELNVNALLLGDSALYLCASCGRGRYTEAFFGQGTRLTVV.

The rearrangement joins TRBV13 to TRBJ2-1, with a tentative D call TRBD2 (6 bases). CDR3 length: 16 residues. Germline lookup yields CDR1 PRHDT and CDR2 FYEKMQ (reference sequence). V lost 6 bases to trimming and J lost 3 bases, with 18 bases between them. The CDR3 loop reads CASRLSGTHDYNEQFF. In DNA form, the CDR3 reads TGTGCCAGCAGACTATCCGGGACTCACGACTACAATGAGCAGTTCTTC.

The chain couples TRBV28 to TRBJ1-3; 7 bases match TRBD1. CDR3 length: 16 residues. Germline CDR1 is MDHEN and CDR2 is SYDVKM. Trimming cost V 6 bases and J 0 bases; bases outside gene matches: 8. In nucleotides, the CDR3 is TGTGCCAGCAGCACCTTACAGGGGATCTCTGGAAACACCATATATTTT. Amino acids: CASSTLQGISGNTIYF.

This chain uses TRBV18 with TRBJ1-4, with TRBD1 identical over 12 bases. The ends lost 3 bases at V and 5 bases at J; junction bases unmatched: 13. The CDR3 is made up of 19 amino acids. CDR1 is KGHSH, CDR2 LQKENI, per germline. The CDR3 DNA reads TGTGCCAGCTCACCGGACGGGACAGGGGGCGGAGGGTCAAATGAAAAACTGTTTTTT. It specifies CASSPDGTGGGGSNEKLFF.

The chain has TRBV4-2 and TRBJ2-5, with D possibly TRBD2 on 5 matching bases. Germline loops: CDR1 LGHNA, CDR2 YNFKEQ. The CDR3 covers 14 residues. V was clipped by 0 bases and J by 4 bases, with 9 bases between them. The CDR3 region has the DNA TGTGCCAGCAGCCAAGAAGAGCGGCCAGAGACCCAGTACTTC. Translating gives CASSQEERPETQYF.

V is TRBV4-2 and J is TRBJ2-3, with 9 bases matching TRBD2. J lost 4 bases, V lost 1 base, and 6 bases had no gene match. This CDR3 has 16 amino acids. Germline-derived CDR1 and CDR2 are LGHNA and YNFKEQ. DNA of the CDR3: TGTGCCAGCAGCCAAGGCGGGAGGGGTGGGCCAGATACGCAGTATTTT. Translating gives CASSQGGRGGPDTQYF.

Turning to this clone: The sample holds other DNA sequences that translate to the same CDR3. This sequence joins TRBV11-2 and TRBJ1-1, with 9 nucleotides matching TRBD1. Germline CDR1 SGHAT, CDR2 FQNNGV. The CDR3 length is 14 residues. V lost 4 bases to trimming and J lost 1 base; unmatched junction nucleotides: 1. DNA for the CDR3: TGTGCCAGCAGCTGGGGACAGGGGAACACTGAAGCTTTCTTT. Its protein is CASSWGQGNTEAFF.

This sequence joins TRBV19 and TRBJ1-2, with D possibly TRBD1 on 6 matching bases. The length of the CDR3 is 12 residues. Trimming stripped 7 bases from V and 8 bases from J, with 14 bases between. Germline V gene sequence: CDR1 LNHDA, CDR2 SQIVND (reference sequence). The CDR3 bases are TGTGCCAGTAAACAGGGTTCGGACGGCTACACCTTC. This codes for CASKQGSDGYTF. Variable domain in full (rest from reference TRBV19 and TRBJ1-2): DGGITQSPKYLFRKEGQNVTLSCEQNLNHDAMYWYRQDPGQGLRLIYYSQIVNDFQKGDIAEGYSVSREKKESFPLTVTSAQKNPTAFYLCASKQGSDGYTFGSGTRLTVV.

This clone was observed a single time. The chain has TRBV19 and TRBJ1-5; 7 bases match TRBD1. After removal of 5 bases from V and 1 base from J, the junction contained 2 bases not matched to a gene. Germline CDR1 LNHDA, CDR2 SQIVND (reference sequence). This CDR3 comprises 14 residues. The CDR3 region has the DNA TGTGCCAGTAGTCAGACAGGGAGCAATCAGCCCCAGCATTTT. Translated, it gives CASSQTGSNQPQHF.

CDR3 nucleotides: TGTGCCAGCAGCTTAGTGGGAGGGCCACGAACGTCTGAGCAGTTCTTC. It specifies CASSLVGGPRTSEQFF. The rearrangement uses TRBV7-3 and TRBJ2-1; 7 bases fit TRBD2. The CDR3 is made up of 16 amino acids. The ends lost 2 bases at V and 9 bases at J; junction bases unmatched: 13. Germline CDR1 SGHTA, CDR2 FQGTGA.

The chain couples TRBV29-1 to TRBJ1-1; 7 positions match TRBD1. This CDR3 has 12 amino acids. Germline lookup yields CDR1 SQVTM and CDR2 ANQGSEA. V dropped 3 bases and J dropped 3; count of bases not matched to a gene: 1. In nucleotides, the CDR3 is TGCAGCGTTGACAGGGGGGACACTGAAGCTTTCTTT. Residues: CSVDRGDTEAFF. Drawing the rest from reference TRBV29-1 and TRBJ1-1, the complete variable domain is SAVISQKPSRDICQRGTSLTIQCQVDSQVTMMFWYRQQPGQSLTLIATANQGSEATYESGFVIDKFPISRPNLTFSTLTVSNMSPEDSSIYLCSVDRGDTEAFFGQGTRLTVV.

This rearrangement joins TRBV4-1 to TRBJ2-7, with D unclear. V lost 0 bases and J lost 3, with 6 bases in between. The CDR3 spans 13 residues. Germline loops: CDR1 MGHRA, CDR2 YSYEKL. CDR3 in DNA: TGCGCCAGCAGCCAAGATGCGCGCTACGAGCAGTACTTC. Its protein is CASSQDARYEQYF.

This chain joins TRBV4-3 and TRBJ1-1; D remains unclear. Germline V gene sequence: CDR1 LGHNA, CDR2 YSLEER. The V end was cut by 3 bases, the J end by 1 base, with 6 bases between. CDR3 length equals 13 residues. CDR3 nucleotides: TGCGCCAGCAGCCATCAGGAGAACACTGAAGCTTTCTTT. It encodes CASSHQENTEAFF.

This chain joins TRBV7-8 and TRBJ2-2, with 10 bases matching TRBD2. Germline V gene sequence: CDR1 SGHVS, CDR2 FQNEAQ. V lost 5 bases and J lost 2; bases outside the gene matches: 5. This CDR3 has 16 residues. The CDR3 coding sequence is TGTGCCAGCAGCCCAGGGACTAGCGCCAACACCGGGGAGCTGTTTTTT. Encoded protein: CASSPGTSANTGELFF. The full variable domain, its missing parts supplied by reference TRBV7-8 and TRBJ2-2, is GAGVSQSPRYKVAKRGQDVALRCDPISGHVSLFWYQQALGQGPEFLTYFQNEAQLDKSGLPSDRFFAERPEGSVSTLKIQRTQQEDSAVYLCASSPGTSANTGELFFGEGSRLTVL.

This sequence joins TRBV7-9 and TRBJ2-1, with 10 bases aligning to TRBD2. With 4 bases clipped from V and 8 bases from J, the junction kept 8 bases outside the gene matches. There are 15 residues in the CDR3. Germline V CDR1 and CDR2: SEHNR, FQNEAQ (reference sequence). CDR3 in amino acids: CASSSKREGGDEQFF. Here the CDR3 DNA reads TGTGCCAGCAGCTCCAAGCGGGAGGGTGGAGATGAGCAGTTCTTC. Drawing the rest from reference TRBV7-9 and TRBJ2-1, the complete variable domain is DTGVSQNPRHKITKRGQNVTFRCDPISEHNRLYWYRQTLGQGPEFLTYFQNEAQLEKSRLLSDRFSAERPKGSFSTLEIQRTEQGDSAMYLCASSSKREGGDEQFFGPGTRLTVL.

This chain joins TRBV5-1 and TRBJ2-2; tentatively, D is TRBD2 (6 bases). Trimming took off 0 bases at V and 4 bases at J, with 16 bases between the two ends. Germline CDR1 reads SGHRS; CDR2 reads YFSETQ. CDR3 size: 17 residues. The CDR3 DNA is TGCGCCAGCAGCTTGGAGCGGGCGGATAGGCCCACCGGGGAGCTGTTTTTT. Protein sequence: CASSLERADRPTGELFF.

The chain is built from TRBV6-5 and TRBJ2-3; tentatively, D is TRBD1 (6 bases). This CDR3 has 13 amino acids. V lost 6 bases, J lost 4 bases, and 11 bases lay in between. The germline V gene has CDR1 MNHEY and CDR2 SVGAGI. CDR3 nucleotide sequence: TGTGCCAGCAGAATGGACAGAGCAGATACGCAGTATTTT. Protein: CASRMDRADTQYF.

The J gene is TRBJ2-1, the V gene TRBV7-3; 8 nucleotides align to TRBD1. Germline trimming cut 4 bases from V and 5 bases from J; bases unmatched to any gene: 4. Germline CDR1 reads SGHTA; CDR2 reads FQGTGA. This CDR3 has 14 residues. CDR3 sequence (DNA): TGTGCCAGCAGCTCCGGGACAGGTAACAATGAGCAGTTCTTC. Translation gives CASSSGTGNNEQFF.

On this clone itself: One end of the junction does not line up with germline, which may come from a read error. The rearrangement joins TRBV20-1 to TRBJ2-6; 8 bases map to TRBD1. This CDR3 has 18 residues. CDR1 is DFQATT, CDR2 SNEGSKA, per germline (reference sequence). The DNA for the CDR3 is TGCAGTGCTAGTAGTTGGGCAGGGGGCAGCTCTGGGGCCAACGTGCTGACTTTC. As protein: CSASSWAGGSSGANVLTF.

The chain is built from TRBV29-1 and TRBJ1-2; tentatively, D is TRBD1 (6 bases). There are 14 residues in the CDR3. The germline V gene has CDR1 SQVTM and CDR2 ANQGSEA. Between the trimmed V and J ends, which lost 0 bases and 1 base, there was a span of 9 bases. The CDR3: CSVEETGINYGYTF. CDR3 sequence (DNA): TGCAGCGTTGAAGAGACAGGCATTAACTATGGCTACACCTTC.